Shown below are 20 T cell receptor beta chains from a single sample sequenced in a study of T cells after yellow fever vaccination. Using its own MiXCR run on the 5' RACE reads, TCRdb lists one record per CDR3 protein. This table has about 130,000 distinct CDR3 sequences, about 8.2% appearing once. The source material was CD8+ T cells sorted from PBMCs, sampled on the day of the yellow fever booster vaccination. The receptors were sampled from a man younger than 35 who received the YFV17D yellow fever vaccine.

This clonotype turned up a few times. The CDR3 spells CASSLAGLASEQYV. The DNA of the CDR3 is TGTGCCAGCAGCTTAGCAGGACTAGCTTCCGAGCAGTACGTC. V gene TRBV7-6 combines with J gene TRBJ2-7; 8 nucleotides agree with TRBD2. Per germline, CDR1 SGHVS and CDR2 FNYEAQ. There are 14 residues in the CDR3. The V segment lost 0 bases and the J segment 6 bases; nucleotides outside the gene matches: 4.

Only a few counts were recorded for this clonotype. The chain carries TRBV4-1 and TRBJ1-1, with D hard to call. Per the germline V gene, CDR1 is MGHRA and CDR2 is YSYEKL. Trimming pared 4 bases from V and 2 bases from J, leaving 14 bases between. This CDR3 is 15 amino acids long. CDR3 bases: TGCGCCAGCAGCCTCAGACACGGGGAAAACACTGAAGCTTTCTTT. It specifies CASSLRHGENTEAFF.

This clonotype was observed a handful of times. The V call is TRBV4-2, the J call TRBJ2-7, with TRBD1 as a possible D gene (6 bases). V lost 0 bases and J 1 base, leaving 16 bases between the germline ends. Per germline, CDR1 LGHNA and CDR2 YNFKEQ. The CDR3 length is 17 residues. DNA of the CDR3: TGTGCCAGCAGCCAAGAGGGACAAGTCACGAAGTCCTACGAGCAGTACGTC. This encodes CASSQEGQVTKSYEQYV.

In its sample, this clonotype was seen a few times. This chain uses TRBV7-2 with TRBJ2-2; 7 bases map to TRBD1. There are 18 residues in the CDR3. Unmatched junction bases numbered 9, after V lost 1 base and J lost 1 base. Germline loops: CDR1 SGHTA, CDR2 FQGNSA. DNA for the CDR3: TGTGCCAGCAGCTTAGGGCCCCCGGCAGGGGGGAACACCGGGGAGCTGTTTTTT. Translation: CASSLGPPAGGNTGELFF.

This sequence joins TRBV7-9 and TRBJ1-6; D remains ambiguous. The germline CDR1 and CDR2 sequences are SEHNR and FQNEAQ (reference sequence). V was clipped by 5 bases and J by 7 bases, with 9 bases between them. The CDR3 is 13 amino acids. CDR3: CASSRGGNSPLHF. In nucleotides, the CDR3 is TGTGCCAGCAGCCGGGGAGGGAATTCACCCCTCCACTTT.

V gene TRBV2 combines with J gene TRBJ2-7; TRBD2 aligns across 13 bases. The germline gives CDR1 SNHLY, CDR2 FYNNEI. V lost 6 bases to trimming and J lost 5 bases; unmatched junction nucleotides: 4. The length of the CDR3 is 14 residues. CDR3 protein: CASRLAGGPNEQYF. In DNA form, the CDR3 reads TGTGCCAGCAGACTAGCGGGGGGGCCGAACGAGCAGTACTTC.

This clonotype was detected only a few times. The V and J genes are TRBV9 and TRBJ2-5; 7 bases match TRBD1. V was pared by 3 bases and J by 1 base, with 6 bases of the junction left unmatched. The CDR3 extends over 15 amino acids. Germline CDR1 reads SGDLS; CDR2 reads YYNGEE. CDR3 DNA: TGTGCCAGCAGCGACCAGGGACAGACCCAAGAGACCCAGTACTTC. Protein: CASSDQGQTQETQYF.

In the case of this clonotype: At one end the junction does not follow the germline gene, possibly because of a read error. This chain uses TRBV5-5 with TRBJ2-5; D might be TRBD1 (6 bases). There are 15 residues in the CDR3. The germline V gene has CDR1 SGHKS and CDR2 YYEKEE (reference sequence). This CDR3 is CASSLGASWVVTQYF. The DNA of the CDR3 is TGTGCGAGCAGCTTGGGGGCTAGCTGGGTAGTGACCCAGTACTTC.

This clonotype was seen only a few times. The CDR3 DNA is TGTGCCAGCAGTTTGGGGACTAGCGATGAGCAGTTCTTC. Translated: CASSLGTSDEQFF. V is TRBV12-3 or TRBV12-4 and J is TRBJ2-1; TRBD2 aligns across 10 bases. The CDR3 runs to 13 residues. V lost 3 bases and J lost 8; bases outside the gene matches: 1.

This clonotype was observed at least ten times. The chain joins TRBV29-1 to TRBJ2-1; no clear D gene. Germline CDR1 reads SQVTM; CDR2 reads ANQGSEA. Trimming removed 6 bases from V and 0 bases from J, with 6 bases in between. The CDR3 has 12 residues. This CDR3 reads CSVAFSYNEQFF. The CDR3, as DNA: TGCAGCGTGGCATTCTCCTACAATGAGCAGTTCTTC.

The rearrangement joins TRBV7-2 to TRBJ2-5; D remains unclear. The ends were cut back, 6 bases at V and 5 bases at J, with 16 bases in the middle. The CDR3 loop spans 14 amino acids. CDR1 and CDR2 from the germline V gene are SGHTA and FQGNSA. In DNA form, the CDR3 reads TGTGCCAGCAGTTACGGCACCCACCGGGAGACCCAGTACTTC. This sequence encodes CASSYGTHRETQYF.

Ten or more counts support this clonotype. This chain links TRBV4-1 with TRBJ2-1, with 9 bases identical to TRBD2. The germline gives CDR1 MGHRA, CDR2 YSYEKL. V lost 4 bases to trimming and J lost 7 bases; unmatched junction nucleotides: 11. The CDR3 covers 16 residues. The CDR3: CASSPEAGGLGNEQFF. Here the CDR3 DNA reads TGCGCCAGCAGCCCCGAGGCGGGGGGGCTGGGGAATGAGCAGTTCTTC.

The chain employs TRBV9 and TRBJ2-7; weak D call: TRBD1 (6 bases). CDR3 length: 15 amino acids. Germline V gene lookup returns CDR1 SGDLS and CDR2 YYNGEE. Trimming removed 2 bases at V and 5 bases at J, with 17 bases between. This CDR3 is CASSVLQGPPDEQYF. The DNA of the CDR3 is TGTGCCAGCAGCGTTCTTCAGGGGCCTCCCGACGAGCAGTACTTC. Combining the CDR3 with reference TRBV9 and TRBJ2-7 gives the whole variable domain DSGVTQTPKHLITATGQRVTLRCSPRSGDLSVYWYQQSLDQGLQFLIQYYNGEERAKGNILERFSAQQFPDLHSELNLSSLELGDSALYFCASSVLQGPPDEQYFGPGTRLTVT.

The chain joins TRBV9 to TRBJ1-1; D ambiguous. V gave up 7 bases and J gave up 7 bases, with 14 bases separating them. The CDR3 runs to 12 residues. Germline CDR1 and CDR2: SGDLS and YYNGEE. CDR3 sequence: CASGQADYEAFF. The CDR3 DNA reads TGTGCCAGCGGGCAGGCTGATTATGAAGCTTTCTTT.

This clonotype was seen a few times. This chain uses TRBV13 with TRBJ2-1, with 7 nucleotides matching TRBD2. This CDR3 is 15 amino acids long. Germline V gene data show CDR1 as PRHDT and CDR2 as FYEKMQ (reference sequence). V shed 3 bases and J 4 bases; nucleotides not matched to a gene: 6. CDR3 sequence: CASSFGGEAYNEQFF. For the CDR3, the DNA is TGTGCCAGCAGCTTTGGGGGGGAAGCATACAATGAGCAGTTCTTC.

This clonotype has more than one count but fewer than ten. The V and J genes are TRBV6-2 or TRBV6-3 and TRBJ2-3, with D perhaps TRBD1 (8 bases). The CDR3 extends over 17 amino acids. V was shortened by 4 bases and J by 4 bases, with 21 bases between the two germline ends. Germline-derived CDR1 and CDR2 are MNHEY and SVGEGT. This CDR3 reads CASSSYHRGGAPDTQYF. The CDR3 bases are TGTGCCAGCAGTTCCTACCACAGGGGGGGCGCCCCAGATACGCAGTATTTT.

V and J are TRBV5-4 and TRBJ2-3; 8 bases are shared with TRBD2. CDR1 and CDR2 (germline): SGHNT, YYREEE (reference sequence). CDR3 size: 15 residues. V dropped 3 bases and J dropped 8; count of bases not matched to a gene: 11. The CDR3 sequence is CASSSGPGAGGTQYF. As DNA, the CDR3 is TGTGCCAGCAGCTCTGGGCCGGGGGCGGGAGGTACGCAGTATTTT. Full variable domain (rest looked up from reference TRBV5-4 and TRBJ2-3): ETGVTQSPTHLIKTRGQQVTLRCSSQSGHNTVSWYQQALGQGPQFIFQYYREEENGRGNFPPRFSGLQFPNYSSELNVNALELDDSALYLCASSSGPGAGGTQYFGPGTRLTVL.

This clonotype appeared a few times. DNA for the CDR3: TGCAGTGCTAGAGATGGAAGACAGTACGAGCAGTACGTC. This encodes CSARDGRQYEQYV. This chain joins TRBV20-1 and TRBJ2-7, with a weak D call TRBD1 (5 bases). Germline-derived CDR1 and CDR2 are DFQATT and SNEGSKA (reference sequence). Trimming shortened V by 0 bases and J by 4 bases, and 10 bases separated the two germline ends. The CDR3 has 13 amino acids.

This chain uses TRBV6-5 with TRBJ2-7; D not certain. V lost 0 bases and J 5 bases, leaving 14 bases between the germline ends. This CDR3 contains 15 residues. CDR1 is MNHEY, CDR2 SVGAGI, per germline. CDR3 sequence (DNA): TGTGCCAGCAGTTACTCAACGGCAGGAGCGAACGAGCAGTACTTC. It is translated as CASSYSTAGANEQYF.

This chain connects TRBV27 to TRBJ2-7, with 12 positions matching TRBD1. This CDR3 region has 13 residues. In germline, CDR1 is MNHEY, CDR2 SMNVEV (reference sequence). V dropped 3 bases and J dropped 9; count of bases not matched to a gene: 3. The CDR3 sequence is CASSLGQGARQYF. In nucleotides, the CDR3 is TGTGCCAGCAGTTTGGGACAGGGGGCTAGGCAGTACTTC.